A single sample gave rise to the 30 T cell receptor beta chains below, sequenced in a study of shared clonotypes between healthy human individuals. Data came from immunoSEQ multiplex PCR; TCRdb stores just in-frame clones and leaves some out. The table records 650,000 to 800,000 clones, about 90% of them present only once. CD45RO-negative, CCR7-selected cells formed the naive CD8 fraction, which excluded terminally differentiated effector memory CD45RA+ cells. The sequenced sample was naive CD8+ T cells sorted from blood. The receptor source for this set is a man younger than 40 in good health.

CDR3 sequence (DNA): TGTGCCAGCAGGGAGACAGGGCTCCAAGAGACCCAGTACTTC. Translating gives CASRETGLQETQYF. The rearrangement uses TRBV5-8 and TRBJ2-5; TRBD1 matches 7 bases. Germline trimming cut 5 bases from V and 1 base from J; bases unmatched to any gene: 5. The CDR3 runs to 14 residues. From germline, CDR1 is SGHTS and CDR2 YDEGEE. Using reference TRBV5-8 and TRBJ2-5 for the parts outside the CDR3, the full variable domain is EAGVTQSPTHLIKTRGQQATLRCSPISGHTSVYWYQQALGLGLQFLLWYDEGEERNRGNFPPRFSGRQFPNYSSELNVNALELEDSALYLCASRETGLQETQYFGPGTRLLVL.

The V call is TRBV5-1, the J call TRBJ1-5; D unresolved. This CDR3 spans 15 amino acids. V gave up 0 bases and J gave up 0 bases, with 7 bases separating them. Germline lookup yields CDR1 SGHRS and CDR2 YFSETQ. CDR3 protein: CASSLAGYSNQPQHF. The CDR3 nucleotides are TGCGCCAGCAGCTTGGCGGGGTATAGCAATCAGCCCCAGCATTTT.

The chain has TRBV6-6 and TRBJ1-5; D call uncertain. This CDR3 has 14 residues. Deletions cut 3 bases from V and 2 bases from J, with 8 bases between. Germline values: CDR1 MNHNY, CDR2 SVGAGI (reference sequence). CDR3 in amino acids: CASSYQRGNQPQHF. The CDR3 nucleotides are TGTGCCAGCAGTTATCAAAGGGGCAATCAGCCCCAGCATTTT.

CDR3 bases: TGTGCCAGCAGCTTAGAGCGACAGGGAGTAGGGGAGCAGTTCTTC. Amino acids: CASSLERQGVGEQFF. The V gene is TRBV7-9, the J gene TRBJ2-1, with 7 positions matching TRBD1. After removal of 1 base from V and 10 bases from J, the junction contained 10 bases not matched to a gene. Germline assignment: CDR1 SEHNR and CDR2 FQNEAQ (reference sequence). CDR3 length equals 15 residues.

The gene calls are TRBV13 and TRBJ2-5; D is unclear. Trimming removed 5 bases from V and 9 bases from J, with 13 bases in between. The CDR3 loop spans 12 amino acids. Germline V gene data show CDR1 as PRHDT and CDR2 as FYEKMQ (reference sequence). CDR3 bases: TGTGCCAGCAGCCGACTCACCTTTGCCCAGTACTTC. Residues: CASSRLTFAQYF.

Notes on this clone: The sample contains more than one DNA sequence encoding this CDR3. V gene TRBV9 combines with J gene TRBJ2-1; 10 bases are a match to TRBD2. V gave up 0 bases and J gave up 1 base; unmatched junction bases: 1. This CDR3 spans 16 amino acids. Germline CDR1 and CDR2: SGDLS and YYNGEE. Here the CDR3 reads CASSVGTSGSYNEQFF. The CDR3 DNA sequence: TGTGCCAGCAGCGTAGGGACTAGCGGATCCTACAATGAGCAGTTCTTC.

V and J are TRBV30 and TRBJ2-3; 8 positions match TRBD1. The germline CDR1 and CDR2 sequences are GTSNPN and SVGIG (reference sequence). Unmatched junction bases numbered 3, after V lost 0 bases and J lost 4 bases. CDR3 length equals 14 residues. The CDR3 DNA follows: TGTGCCTGGAGTGTTACCAGGGGGCCAGATACGCAGTATTTT. Amino acids: CAWSVTRGPDTQYF.

The chain carries TRBV4-1 and TRBJ1-1, with D unclear. Trimming took off 4 bases at V and 7 bases at J, with 16 bases between the two ends. Germline assignment: CDR1 MGHRA and CDR2 YSYEKL. This CDR3 region has 14 residues. CDR3 sequence: CASSRLGILDEAFF. CDR3 nucleotide sequence: TGCGCCAGCAGCCGCCTTGGGATTCTGGATGAAGCTTTCTTT.

The chain joins TRBV5-5 to TRBJ2-1; maybe TRBD1 (5 bases). Germline V gene sequence: CDR1 SGHKS, CDR2 YYEKEE (reference sequence). The CDR3 loop spans 15 amino acids. The germline V and J ends were trimmed by 2 bases and 4 bases, with 13 bases remaining between them. The CDR3 coding sequence is TGTGCCAGCAGCTTTATAACAGGTTATTACAATGAGCAGTTCTTC. This gives the protein CASSFITGYYNEQFF.

The chain combines TRBV7-2 with TRBJ2-1; TRBD2 matches at 11 bases. Germline V CDR1 and CDR2: SGHTA, FQGNSA. The CDR3 is 18 residues long. The V and J ends lost 1 base and 0 bases, in that order; junction bases with no gene match: 5. CDR3 region: CASSLGLAGLSSYNEQFF. In nucleotides, the CDR3 is TGTGCCAGCAGCTTAGGACTAGCGGGGTTAAGCTCCTACAATGAGCAGTTCTTC.

The chain uses TRBV30 and TRBJ2-3, with TRBD2 matching 11 bases. V shed 3 bases and J 4 bases; nucleotides not matched to a gene: 3. CDR1 is GTSNPN and CDR2 is SVGIG in the germline V gene (reference sequence). CDR3 length: 14 residues. This CDR3 reads CAWRTSGTSDTQYF. The CDR3 coding sequence is TGTGCCTGGAGGACTAGCGGGACGTCAGATACGCAGTATTTT.

The CDR3 DNA reads TGTGCCAGCTCCGGGACATCCTCCTACGAGCAGTACTTC. Amino acid sequence: CASSGTSSYEQYF. The chain carries TRBV6-5 and TRBJ2-7, with D maybe TRBD1 (6 bases). This CDR3 region has 13 residues. The V end was cut by 8 bases, the J end by 0 bases, with 11 bases between. Per germline, CDR1 MNHEY and CDR2 SVGAGI.

The chain joins TRBV14 to TRBJ2-1, with 9 positions matching TRBD2. Looked up from germline, CDR1 is SGHDN and CDR2 is FVKESK. Germline trimming cut 4 bases from V and 2 bases from J; bases unmatched to any gene: 12. The CDR3 runs to 18 residues. CDR3 sequence (DNA): TGTGCCAGCAGCCTTCCACAAGGGCTAGCGGGGACCTACAATGAGCAGTTCTTC. Amino acid sequence: CASSLPQGLAGTYNEQFF.

This chain joins TRBV6-5 and TRBJ2-3, with a tentative D call TRBD1 (5 bases). The germline V gene encodes CDR1 MNHEY and CDR2 SVGAGI. The ends were cut back, 7 bases at V and 0 bases at J, with 14 bases in the middle. The length of the CDR3 is 15 residues. As DNA, the CDR3 is TGTGCCAGCAACCCACCCCGGACAAGCACAGATACGCAGTATTTT. This codes for CASNPPRTSTDTQYF.

The gene calls are TRBV2 and TRBJ1-5; D not certain. Trimming took 3 bases from V and 6 from J, leaving 9 bases between them. Germline-derived CDR1 and CDR2 are SNHLY and FYNNEI. This CDR3 is 13 amino acids long. The CDR3 sequence: CASSDGSRQPQHF. In DNA, the CDR3 is TGTGCCAGCAGTGACGGCAGTCGTCAGCCCCAGCATTTT.

The rearrangement joins TRBV4-1 to TRBJ2-3; 12 bases match TRBD2. The CDR3 totals 18 residues. Unmatched junction bases numbered 6, after V lost 0 bases and J lost 2 bases. The germline V gene has CDR1 MGHRA and CDR2 YSYEKL. The CDR3 nucleotides read TGCGCCAGCAGCCAAGAACCACTAGCGGGAGGTATCACAGATACGCAGTATTTT. Translating it yields CASSQEPLAGGITDTQYF.

The chain employs TRBV7-9 and TRBJ1-1, with 8 bases that match TRBD1. Losses at the gene ends were 7 bases for V and 3 bases for J; bases not matched to a gene: 7. The CDR3 is 14 residues long. From germline, CDR1 is SEHNR and CDR2 FQNEAQ (reference sequence). Here the CDR3 reads CASKTTGGDTEAFF. Here the CDR3 DNA reads TGTGCCAGCAAGACCACAGGGGGGGACACTGAAGCTTTCTTT.

The chain combines TRBV13 with TRBJ1-1; D unclear. The CDR3 spans 15 residues. The V gene's germline CDR1 is PRHDT and CDR2 FYEKMQ (reference sequence). Trimming pared 5 bases from V and 4 bases from J, leaving 17 bases between. The CDR3 loop reads CASSTPLRVVTEAFF. The CDR3 nucleotides read TGTGCCAGCAGCACCCCGTTGAGGGTGGTCACTGAAGCTTTCTTT.

The chain combines TRBV9 with TRBJ2-5; possible D gene TRBD1, 6 bases. Germline V gives CDR1 SGDLS, CDR2 YYNGEE. The length of the CDR3 is 15 residues. V was cut by 0 bases and J by 5 bases, with 14 bases left in between. CDR3 residues: CASSVGYRVLETQYF. DNA for the CDR3: TGTGCCAGCAGCGTAGGATACAGGGTATTGGAGACCCAGTACTTC.

The V gene is TRBV27, the J gene TRBJ2-1, with 10 bases lining up with TRBD2. CDR1 and CDR2 from the germline V gene are MNHEY and SMNVEV (reference sequence). The ends lost 7 bases at V and 7 bases at J; junction bases unmatched: 13. The CDR3 runs 16 residues. In DNA form, the CDR3 reads TGTGCCAGCACTTCACCTAGCGGGAGATGGAAGAATGAGCAGTTCTTC. Its protein product is CASTSPSGRWKNEQFF.

The gene calls are TRBV29-1 and TRBJ2-2; the D call may be TRBD1 or TRBD2 (5 bases each). Per the germline V gene, CDR1 is SQVTM and CDR2 is ANQGSEA. The germline V and J ends were trimmed by 7 bases and 3 bases, with 9 bases remaining between them. This CDR3 contains 12 residues. CDR3 sequence: CSARGDTGELFF. In DNA form, the CDR3 reads TGCAGCGCTAGGGGAGACACCGGGGAGCTGTTTTTT.

The rearrangement uses TRBV13 and TRBJ2-1; D not resolved. The V and J ends lost 11 bases and 0 bases respectively, with 11 bases between them. Per the germline V gene, CDR1 is PRHDT and CDR2 is FYEKMQ (reference sequence). This CDR3 has 13 residues. The CDR3 DNA reads TGTGCCGTCCCGTCGAGCTCCTACAATGAGCAGTTCTTC. Its translation is CAVPSSSYNEQFF. Supplemented by reference TRBV13 and TRBJ2-1, the full variable domain reads AAGVIQSPRHLIKEKRETATLKCYPIPRHDTVYWYQQGPGQDPQFLISFYEKMQSDKGSIPDRFSAQQFSDYHSELNMSSLELGDSALYFCAVPSSSYNEQFFGPGTRLTVL.

The rearrangement links TRBV7-7 to TRBJ2-1; 7 positions agree with TRBD2. In germline, CDR1 is SSHAT, CDR2 FNYEAQ (reference sequence). The CDR3 contains 15 residues. V lost 5 bases and J lost 5; bases outside the gene matches: 9. In DNA, the CDR3 is TGTGCCAGCAGCCATTCAGTAGCGGGTGACAATGAGCAGTTCTTC. It translates to CASSHSVAGDNEQFF.

As DNA, the CDR3 is TGTGCCAGCAGCTTAACGGGCGGTGGCACTGAAGCTTTCTTT. This encodes CASSLTGGGTEAFF. V is TRBV7-3 and J is TRBJ1-1; D remains ambiguous. The CDR3 runs 14 residues. CDR1 and CDR2 (germline): SGHTA, FQGTGA. Deletions cut 0 bases from V and 4 bases from J, with 9 bases between.

This chain uses TRBV19 with TRBJ2-5; a possible D gene is TRBD1 (5 bases). The CDR3 spans 13 residues. Between the trimmed V and J ends, which lost 8 bases and 5 bases, there was a span of 15 bases. Germline V gene sequence: CDR1 LNHDA, CDR2 SQIVND (reference sequence). The CDR3 protein is CASSDSFGETQYF. CDR3 DNA sequence: TGTGCCAGTTCAGACAGTTTCGGGGAGACCCAGTACTTC.

The chain recombines TRBV29-1 with TRBJ2-4; 10 nucleotides line up with TRBD2. J lost 3 bases, V lost 1 base, and 15 bases had no gene match. Germline CDR1 is SQVTM and CDR2 is ANQGSEA. CDR3 length: 19 amino acids. The DNA for the CDR3 is TGCAGCGTTGAAGGAAAGCGGGAGGGGGATAATTATGACAAAAACATTCAGTACTTC. This gives the protein CSVEGKREGDNYDKNIQYF. Together with reference TRBV29-1 and TRBJ2-4, the CDR3 gives the full variable domain: SAVISQKPSRDICQRGTSLTIQCQVDSQVTMMFWYRQQPGQSLTLIATANQGSEATYESGFVIDKFPISRPNLTFSTLTVSNMSPEDSSIYLCSVEGKREGDNYDKNIQYFGAGTRLSVL.

The chain combines TRBV28 with TRBJ1-2, with TRBD1 identical over 7 bases. Unmatched junction bases numbered 12, after V lost 5 bases and J lost 3 bases. CDR1 and CDR2 (germline): MDHEN, SYDVKM. The CDR3 contains 16 residues. The CDR3 loop reads CASSIRQGMPYYGYTF. The CDR3 DNA reads TGTGCCAGCAGTATCCGACAGGGCATGCCCTACTATGGCTACACCTTC.

The table lists this clone with a count of one. This chain connects TRBV7-9 to TRBJ1-1, with 7 bases identical to TRBD1. This CDR3 is 15 amino acids long. The ends lost 5 bases at V and 1 base at J; junction bases unmatched: 7. Per germline, CDR1 SEHNR and CDR2 FQNEAQ (reference sequence). This CDR3 reads CASSAWTGSNTEAFF. CDR3 nucleotides: TGTGCCAGCAGCGCCTGGACAGGCTCGAACACTGAAGCTTTCTTT.

In this sample, this clone turned up once. J is TRBJ2-1 and V is TRBV7-2; 10 bases are a match to TRBD2. The ends lost 3 bases at V and 8 bases at J; junction bases unmatched: 16. CDR1 is SGHTA, CDR2 FQGNSA, per germline. The CDR3 is made up of 18 amino acids. The CDR3 reads CASSLGLAGVGAMDEQFF. CDR3 DNA: TGTGCCAGCAGCTTGGGGCTAGCGGGAGTAGGGGCAATGGATGAGCAGTTCTTC.

This clone has a single count. V gene TRBV29-1 combines with J gene TRBJ2-3; 8 bases are shared with TRBD2. Germline assignment: CDR1 SQVTM and CDR2 ANQGSEA. V was clipped by 1 base and J by 4 bases; unmatched bases: 4. There are 14 residues in the CDR3. The CDR3 nucleotides read TGCAGCGTTGAAGGCGCGGGAGGTTCAGATACGCAGTATTTT. Translation gives CSVEGAGGSDTQYF.